Following are 32 T cell receptor beta chains from one sample sequenced in a study of blood T cells in healthy people across ages. Primed by a sample-barcoded 5' primer and a J-beta primer mix, a second PCR proceeded for about 7 to 11 cycles. Via MiXCR, TCRdb re-called the 5' RACE reads, giving one row per CDR3 protein. The data contain 790,000 or so distinct CDR3 sequences, around three fifths of them singletons. The sequenced sample was blood. The receptors come from a man aged 35-49 years in good health.

This clonotype turned up a few times. The chain is built from TRBV5-5 and TRBJ1-1; no definite D call. CDR1 and CDR2 (germline): SGHKS, YYEKEE (reference sequence). The ends were cut back, 1 base at V and 1 base at J, with 8 bases in the middle. The CDR3 has 14 amino acids. In DNA form, the CDR3 reads TGTGCCAGCAGCTTGCGACACCCGAACACTGAAGCTTTCTTT. Translation gives CASSLRHPNTEAFF.

The chain has TRBV29-1 and TRBJ2-5, with D perhaps TRBD1 (6 bases). The CDR3 runs 15 residues. The germline gives CDR1 SQVTM, CDR2 ANQGSEA. Deletions cut 0 bases from V and 5 bases from J, with 16 bases between. The CDR3 protein is CSVEEIGRGAETQYF. The CDR3 nucleotides are TGCAGCGTTGAAGAAATTGGCAGGGGCGCGGAGACCCAGTACTTC.

This clonotype occurred once. The chain couples TRBV20-1 to TRBJ1-4, with a weak D call TRBD1 (5 bases). Between the trimmed V and J ends, which lost 0 bases and 7 bases, there was a span of 12 bases. The V gene's germline CDR1 is DFQATT and CDR2 SNEGSKA (reference sequence). This CDR3 comprises 14 residues. CDR3 amino acids: CSARDPRVFEKLFF. The CDR3 nucleotides are TGCAGTGCTAGAGATCCCAGGGTTTTTGAAAAACTGTTTTTT.

This clonotype was detected a few times. This chain connects TRBV7-9 to TRBJ2-5, with D maybe TRBD2 (5 bases). The J call is in doubt because the DNA end fits TRBJ2-7 better. The CDR3 is 14 amino acids. CDR1 SEHNR and CDR2 FQNEAQ come from the germline V gene (reference sequence). CDR3 in amino acids: CASSPTGIRYEQYF. The CDR3 DNA sequence: TGTGCCAGCAGCCCAACCGGGATCCGCTACGAGCAGTACTTC.

This clonotype was observed a handful of times. The chain uses TRBV5-1 and TRBJ2-5; 12 bases line up with TRBD2. The J segment lost 3 bases and the V segment lost 4 bases, leaving 7 bases of the junction unmatched. The germline CDR1 and CDR2 sequences are SGHRS and YFSETQ. The CDR3 has 16 amino acids. This chain's CDR3 is CASSTQGLAGKETQYF. CDR3 in DNA: TGCGCCAGCAGCACCCAAGGACTAGCGGGGAAAGAGACCCAGTACTTC.

The V gene is TRBV20-1, the J gene TRBJ2-5; D may be TRBD2 (7 bases). V lost 0 bases and J lost 4, with 12 bases in between. The CDR3 contains 14 residues. Germline values: CDR1 DFQATT, CDR2 SNEGSKA (reference sequence). CDR3 in amino acids: CSAREPRGGETQYF. In DNA, the CDR3 is TGCAGTGCTAGAGAGCCGAGGGGGGGAGAGACCCAGTACTTC.

The chain has TRBV3-1 and TRBJ2-5; D is uncertain. V was shortened by 4 bases and J by 2 bases, with 11 bases between the two germline ends. Germline V gene data show CDR1 as LGHDT and CDR2 as YNNKEL (reference sequence). The CDR3 runs 14 residues. CDR3 sequence reads: CASSPSWWQETQYF. Here the CDR3 DNA reads TGTGCCAGCAGCCCCAGCTGGTGGCAAGAGACCCAGTACTTC.

This clonotype was counted between two and nine times. This chain links TRBV4-3 with TRBJ2-4, with D unclear. There are 15 residues in the CDR3. Per the germline V gene, CDR1 is LGHNA and CDR2 is YSLEER. The germline V and J ends were trimmed by 1 base and 6 bases, with 13 bases remaining between them. The CDR3 protein is CASSQGAAGLNIQYF. CDR3 in DNA: TGCGCCAGCAGCCAAGGGGCGGCTGGGCTAAACATTCAGTACTTC.

This chain joins TRBV5-4 and TRBJ1-1, with D hard to call. There are 18 residues in the CDR3. Deletions cut 0 bases from V and 5 bases from J, with 23 bases between. CDR1 is SGHNT, CDR2 YYREEE, per germline (reference sequence). CDR3 in amino acids: CASSLAGQSPVKGTEAFF. The CDR3 nucleotides read TGTGCCAGCAGCTTGGCCGGGCAGTCCCCGGTTAAAGGAACTGAAGCTTTCTTT.

This clonotype was picked up one time. The CDR3 region has the DNA TGTGCCAGCAGTGATGAAAGGGGGCAGTACGAGCAGTACTTC. Translation: CASSDERGQYEQYF. The chain combines TRBV6-4 with TRBJ2-4; 7 bases align to TRBD1. With the DNA end fitting TRBJ2-7 better, the J assignment may be wrong. The CDR3 extends over 14 amino acids. CDR1 is MRHNA, CDR2 SNTAGT, per germline.

V is TRBV10-3 and J is TRBJ2-3, with 7 bases matching TRBD1. CDR1 ENHRY and CDR2 SYGVKD come from the germline V gene. The V and J ends lost 0 bases and 4 bases, in that order; junction bases with no gene match: 4. This CDR3 contains 15 residues. The CDR3 region is CAISESTGSADTQYF. CDR3 nucleotides: TGTGCCATCAGTGAGTCGACAGGGTCTGCAGATACGCAGTATTTT.

This chain connects TRBV27 to TRBJ1-4; 9 positions match TRBD1. The CDR3 extends over 15 amino acids. After removal of 5 bases from V and 5 bases from J, the junction contained 6 bases not matched to a gene. Germline V CDR1 and CDR2: MNHEY, SMNVEV (reference sequence). CDR3 protein: CASSPGDRANEKLFF. CDR3 DNA sequence: TGTGCCAGCAGTCCGGGGGACAGGGCGAATGAAAAACTGTTTTTT. Full variable domain (remainder filled in from reference TRBV27 and TRBJ1-4): EAQVTQNPRYLITVTGKKLTVTCSQNMNHEYMSWYRQDPGLGLRQIYYSMNVEVTDKGDVPEGYKVSRKEKRNFPLILESPSPNQTSLYFCASSPGDRANEKLFFGSGTQLSVL.

This chain uses TRBV7-9 with TRBJ2-4; D gene ambiguous. The V gene lost 4 bases and the J gene lost 13 bases, with 23 bases spanning the gap. This CDR3 contains 15 residues. Germline CDR1 is SEHNR and CDR2 is FQNEAQ (reference sequence). CDR3 bases: TGTGCCAGCAGCTCCAGCCCGGGCAAGAAGGCTCAGCAGTACTTC. Translating it yields CASSSSPGKKAQQYF. Full variable domain (missing parts from reference TRBV7-9 and TRBJ2-4): DTGVSQNPRHKITKRGQNVTFRCDPISEHNRLYWYRQTLGQGPEFLTYFQNEAQLEKSRLLSDRFSAERPKGSFSTLEIQRTEQGDSAMYLCASSSSPGKKAQQYFGAGTRLSVL.

The chain has TRBV20-1 and TRBJ2-1, with D uncertain. The CDR3 has 13 residues. Germline V gene data show CDR1 as DFQATT and CDR2 as SNEGSKA (reference sequence). Trimming removed 6 bases from V and 13 bases from J, with 22 bases in between. CDR3 protein: CSAIASPGWIQFF. As DNA, the CDR3 is TGCAGTGCCATAGCCTCGCCGGGCTGGATTCAGTTCTTC.

This chain connects TRBV6-1 to TRBJ1-1, with D perhaps matching TRBD1 (6 bases). The CDR3 runs 15 residues. Trimming stripped 3 bases from V and 1 base from J, with 12 bases between. Per the germline V gene, CDR1 is MNHNS and CDR2 is SASEGT. This CDR3 reads CASSDGGGTNTEAFF. Written as DNA, the CDR3 is TGTGCCAGCAGTGATGGGGGGGGCACGAACACTGAAGCTTTCTTT.

The chain uses TRBV7-8 and TRBJ2-7; D call uncertain. Per the germline V gene, CDR1 is SGHVS and CDR2 is FQNEAQ. The CDR3 is 14 amino acids. The germline V and J ends were trimmed by 5 bases and 0 bases, with 11 bases remaining between them. This CDR3 reads CASSVGWYSYEQYF. The CDR3 bases are TGTGCCAGCAGCGTAGGGTGGTACTCCTACGAGCAGTACTTC. Supplemented by reference TRBV7-8 and TRBJ2-7, the full variable domain reads GAGVSQSPRYKVAKRGQDVALRCDPISGHVSLFWYQQALGQGPEFLTYFQNEAQLDKSGLPSDRFFAERPEGSVSTLKIQRTQQEDSAVYLCASSVGWYSYEQYFGPGTRLTVT.

The genes are TRBV20-1 and TRBJ1-6; D is unresolved. V gave up 0 bases and J gave up 10 bases, with 19 bases separating them. This CDR3 region has 16 residues. Germline lookup yields CDR1 DFQATT and CDR2 SNEGSKA (reference sequence). The CDR3 DNA follows: TGCAGTGCTAGAGATCTACAGAACATGGATTCATCACCCCTCCACTTT. This gives the protein CSARDLQNMDSSPLHF.

The chain couples TRBV21-1 to TRBJ2-1; the table's D call of TRBD2 was not tested on the DNA. TRBV21-1 is tagged as a pseudogene. The CDR3 length is 17 residues. The CDR3 DNA sequence: TGTGCCAGCAGCAAAGGGGAGCGGGAGGCCCGCTACAATGAGCAGTTCTTC. Its protein product is CASSKGEREARYNEQFF.

J is TRBJ2-4 and V is TRBV5-1, with TRBD2 matching over 9 bases. The CDR3 covers 16 residues. After removal of 4 bases from V and 8 bases from J, the junction contained 13 bases not matched to a gene. Germline V gene data show CDR1 as SGHRS and CDR2 as YFSETQ. The CDR3 sequence is CASSPQAGGPTDIQYF. The CDR3 DNA reads TGCGCCAGCAGCCCCCAGGCGGGGGGGCCGACGGACATTCAGTACTTC. The variable domain in full, with the rest retrieved from reference TRBV5-1 and TRBJ2-4, is KAGVTQTPRYLIKTRGQQVTLSCSPISGHRSVSWYQQTPGQGLQFLFEYFSETQRNKGNFPGRFSGRQFSNSRSEMNVSTLELGDSALYLCASSPQAGGPTDIQYFGAGTRLSVL.

The CDR3 sequence is CASSLAGRGPASYEQYF. The CDR3 DNA is TGTGCCAGCAGCTTAGCGGGGCGGGGACCCGCCTCCTACGAGCAGTACTTC. The rearrangement joins TRBV11-2 to TRBJ2-7, with D tentatively TRBD2 (6 bases). The length of the CDR3 is 17 residues. The V end lost 1 base, the J end lost 0 bases, and 16 bases lay between the germline ends. Germline V lookup: CDR1 SGHAT, CDR2 FQNNGV.

The chain couples TRBV30 to TRBJ1-6; 8 nucleotides line up with TRBD1. The CDR3 has 15 residues. V dropped 0 bases and J dropped 7; count of bases not matched to a gene: 5. Germline assignment: CDR1 GTSNPN and CDR2 SVGIG (reference sequence). The CDR3 region has the DNA TGTGCCTGGAGTGTACTGGACAGGGCGAATTCACCCCTCCACTTT. Residues: CAWSVLDRANSPLHF. The whole variable domain, filled in from reference TRBV30 and TRBJ1-6, reads SQTIHQWPATLVQPVGSPLSLECTVEGTSNPNLYWYRQAAGRGLQLLFYSVGIGQISSEVPQNLSASRPQDRQFILSSKKLLLSDSGFYLCAWSVLDRANSPLHFGNGTRLTVT.

This clonotype turned up a few times. In DNA form, the CDR3 reads TGTGCCAGCAGCTTGGAGACAACTAGCACAGATACGCAGTATTTT. Its translation is CASSLETTSTDTQYF. This chain connects TRBV5-5 to TRBJ2-3; D gene uncertain. Trimming took off 0 bases at V and 0 bases at J, with 8 bases between the two ends. Per germline, CDR1 SGHKS and CDR2 YYEKEE (reference sequence). The CDR3 contains 15 residues.

This clonotype was counted a few times. The chain links TRBV20-1 to TRBJ1-2; D uncertain. The CDR3 length is 13 residues. The V gene's germline CDR1 is DFQATT and CDR2 SNEGSKA (reference sequence). V dropped 3 bases and J dropped 5 bases, with 13 bases sitting between them. The chain's CDR3 is CSASHGPTYGYTF. The CDR3 region has the DNA TGCAGTGCTAGTCATGGGCCTACGTATGGCTACACCTTC.

The rearrangement joins TRBV2 to TRBJ1-2, with unresolved D. V was shortened by 8 bases and J by 6 bases, with 16 bases between the two germline ends. CDR1 SNHLY and CDR2 FYNNEI come from the germline V gene. This CDR3 comprises 13 residues. CDR3 sequence (DNA): TGTGCCAGCGGAGTAGCGGACCGAGATGGCTACACCTTC. The encoded protein is CASGVADRDGYTF.

This clonotype was picked up a small number of times. The chain combines TRBV20-1 with TRBJ1-2, with D maybe TRBD1 (5 bases). Trimming left V 3 bases short and J 4 bases short, with 12 bases between. CDR3 length: 13 residues. Per the germline V gene, CDR1 is DFQATT and CDR2 is SNEGSKA (reference sequence). The CDR3 reads CSASIAGTYGYTF. For the CDR3, the DNA is TGCAGTGCTAGTATTGCGGGGACCTATGGCTACACCTTC.

This clonotype was counted between two and nine times. J is TRBJ2-4 and V is TRBV12-3 or TRBV12-4; 7 bases fit TRBD1. V lost 6 bases and J lost 9; bases outside the gene matches: 14. The CDR3 consists of 15 residues. CDR3 DNA: TGTGCCAGCAGAAATACAGGGGCCCTCGTCGGCATTCAGTACTTC. As protein: CASRNTGALVGIQYF.

V gene TRBV20-1 combines with J gene TRBJ1-2, with 7 bases fitting TRBD1. The CDR3 loop spans 14 amino acids. From germline, CDR1 is DFQATT and CDR2 SNEGSKA (reference sequence). After removal of 5 bases from V and 2 bases from J, the junction contained 8 bases not matched to a gene. CDR3 sequence (DNA): TGCAGTGCTCTCAAACAGGGGTACAACTATGGCTACACCTTC. Translating gives CSALKQGYNYGYTF.

This chain connects TRBV14 to TRBJ1-6; D not resolved. Germline V gene data show CDR1 as SGHDN and CDR2 as FVKESK. This CDR3 is 14 amino acids long. Trimming removed 1 base at V and 11 bases at J, with 12 bases between. The CDR3 coding sequence is TGTGCCAGCAGCCAAGGGAGCACCCAGGCACCCCTCCACTTT. It yields the protein CASSQGSTQAPLHF.

This clonotype was seen at least ten times. The rearrangement links TRBV7-2 to TRBJ2-5; the D gene is possibly TRBD2 (7 bases). Germline V gene sequence: CDR1 SGHTA, CDR2 FQGNSA. The CDR3 contains 14 residues. The V gene lost 3 bases and the J gene lost 5 bases, with 13 bases spanning the gap. Here the CDR3 reads CASSLGGRGETQYF. CDR3 DNA: TGTGCCAGCAGCTTGGGGGGGCGCGGTGAGACCCAGTACTTC.

This clonotype was seen more than once but under ten times. This sequence joins TRBV4-1 and TRBJ2-7, with D uncertain. The V end was cut by 1 base, the J end by 5 bases, with 15 bases between. The CDR3 sequence is 15 residues long. Germline CDR1 reads MGHRA; CDR2 reads YSYEKL. The CDR3 nucleotides are TGCGCCAGCAGCCAAGTCGGAGCGCGAACGGACGAGCAGTACTTC. This gives the protein CASSQVGARTDEQYF.

The J gene is TRBJ2-5, the V gene TRBV7-9, with 7 bases fitting TRBD2. The germline gives CDR1 SEHNR, CDR2 FQNEAQ (reference sequence). The CDR3 runs to 14 residues. V gave up 5 bases and J gave up 9 bases; unmatched junction bases: 12. The CDR3 sequence: CASSPGIARESQYF. Written as DNA, the CDR3 is TGTGCCAGCAGCCCCGGGATTGCGCGGGAGTCCCAGTACTTC.

This clonotype turned up a few times. The gene calls are TRBV7-3 and TRBJ2-3; D unclear. This CDR3 has 13 amino acids. The V gene lost 5 bases and the J gene lost 4 bases, with 10 bases spanning the gap. Germline V gene sequence: CDR1 SGHTA, CDR2 FQGTGA. The CDR3 reads CASSVKAPDTQYF. CDR3 sequence (DNA): TGTGCCAGCAGCGTAAAGGCCCCAGATACGCAGTATTTT.